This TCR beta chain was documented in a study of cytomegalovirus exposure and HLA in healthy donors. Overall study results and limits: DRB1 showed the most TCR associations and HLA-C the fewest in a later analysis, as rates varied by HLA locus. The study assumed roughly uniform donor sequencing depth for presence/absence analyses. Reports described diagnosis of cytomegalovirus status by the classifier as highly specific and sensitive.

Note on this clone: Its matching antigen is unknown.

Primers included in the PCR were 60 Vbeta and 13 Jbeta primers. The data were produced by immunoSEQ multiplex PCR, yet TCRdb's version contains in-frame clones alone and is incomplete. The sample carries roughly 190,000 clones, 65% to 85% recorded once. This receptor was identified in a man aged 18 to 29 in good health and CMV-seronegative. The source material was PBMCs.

CDR3 loop: CASSQQLYPPVRSNQPQHF. CDR3 DNA sequence: TGTGCCAGCAGCCAACAACTATACCCCCCGGTGAGGTCTAATCAGCCCCAGCATTTT. V is TRBV4-2 and J is TRBJ1-5; D gene unclear. The V end was cut by 2 bases, the J end by 4 bases, with 24 bases between. Germline V lookup: CDR1 LGHNA, CDR2 YNFKEQ. The CDR3 has 19 residues.